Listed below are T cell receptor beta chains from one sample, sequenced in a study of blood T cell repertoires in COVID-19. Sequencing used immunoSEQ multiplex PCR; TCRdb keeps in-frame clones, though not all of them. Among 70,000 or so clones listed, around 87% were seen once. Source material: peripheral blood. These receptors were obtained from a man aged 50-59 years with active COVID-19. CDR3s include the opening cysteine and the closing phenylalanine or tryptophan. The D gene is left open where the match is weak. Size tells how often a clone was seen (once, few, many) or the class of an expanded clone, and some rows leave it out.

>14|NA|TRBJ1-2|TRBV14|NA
CASSQDRNVQGYTF
TGTGCCAGCAGCCAAGATCGTAACGTACAAGGCTACACCTTC
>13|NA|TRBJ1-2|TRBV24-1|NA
CATMSAGADGYTF
TGTGCCACCATGTCGGCAGGGGCGGATGGCTACACCTTC
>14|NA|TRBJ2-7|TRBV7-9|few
CASSSSAGIYEQYF
TGTGCCAGCAGCTCCAGCGCAGGGATTTACGAGCAGTACTTC
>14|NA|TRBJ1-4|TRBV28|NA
CASSLGGTIEKLFF
TGTGCCAGCAGTTTGGGGGGGACGATTGAAAAACTGTTTTTT
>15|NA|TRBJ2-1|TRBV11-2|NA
CASSISWSSYNEQFF
TGTGCCAGCAGCATTAGCTGGAGCTCCTACAATGAGCAGTTCTTC
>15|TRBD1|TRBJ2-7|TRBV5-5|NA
CASSLAQGSSYEQYF
TGTGCCAGCAGCTTAGCACAGGGGAGCTCCTACGAGCAGTACTTC
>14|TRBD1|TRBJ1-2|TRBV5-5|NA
CASSLEDRGYGYTF
TGTGCCAGCAGCTTGGAAGACAGGGGGTATGGCTACACCTTC
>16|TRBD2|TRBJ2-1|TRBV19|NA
CASSGGLAGVEGEQFF
TGTGCCAGTAGTGGAGGACTAGCGGGAGTTGAGGGTGAGCAGTTCTTC
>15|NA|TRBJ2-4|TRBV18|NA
CASSPRDGQSSIQYF
TGTGCCAGCTCACCACGGGACGGACAGTCGAGCATTCAGTACTTC
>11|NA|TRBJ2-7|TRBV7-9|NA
CASSQHYEQYF
TGTGCCAGCAGCCAACACTACGAGCAGTACTTC
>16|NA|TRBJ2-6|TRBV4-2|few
CASSQEGGSGANVLTF
TGTGCCAGCAGCCAAGAAGGGGGATCTGGGGCCAACGTCCTGACTTTC
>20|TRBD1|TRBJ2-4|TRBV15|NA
CATSGGKSGTGVLGKNIQYF
TGTGCCACCAGCGGCGGCAAGTCTGGGACAGGGGTGTTGGGCAAAAACATTCAGTACTTC
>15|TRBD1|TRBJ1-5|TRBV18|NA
CASSPGQGTNQPQHF
TGTGCCAGCTCACCGGGACAGGGGACCAATCAGCCCCAGCATTTT
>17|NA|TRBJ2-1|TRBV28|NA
CASSLPRRQQDYNEQFF
TGTGCCAGCAGTTTACCTCGCCGTCAGCAGGACTACAATGAGCAGTTCTTC
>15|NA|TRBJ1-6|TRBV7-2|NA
CASTLRDTDNSPLHF
TGTGCCAGCACTCTTCGGGACACTGATAATTCACCCCTCCACTTT
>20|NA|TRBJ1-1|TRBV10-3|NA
CAISEPRPGQKLFMNTEAFF
TGTGCCATCAGTGAGCCTCGACCAGGACAGAAACTGTTCATGAACACTGAAGCTTTCTTT
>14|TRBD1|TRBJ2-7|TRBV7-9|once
CASSRQGARYEQYF
TGTGCCAGCAGCAGACAGGGGGCGCGGTACGAGCAGTACTTC
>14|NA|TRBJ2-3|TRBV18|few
CASSLSGSTDTQYF
TGTGCCAGCTCACTGTCCGGGAGCACAGATACGCAGTATTTT
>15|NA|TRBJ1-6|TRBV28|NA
CASSFKRVYNSPLHF
TGTGCCAGCAGTTTTAAGAGGGTCTATAATTCACCCCTCCACTTT
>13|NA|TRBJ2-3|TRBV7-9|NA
CASSPEGTDTQYF
TGTGCCAGCAGCCCGGAGGGAACAGATACGCAGTATTTT
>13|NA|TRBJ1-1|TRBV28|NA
CASTLPYGTEAFF
TGTGCCAGCACCCTACCCTACGGCACTGAAGCTTTCTTT
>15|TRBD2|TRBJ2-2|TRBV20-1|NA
CSASQGGRYTGELFF
TGCAGTGCTAGTCAGGGAGGGCGATACACCGGGGAGCTGTTTTTT
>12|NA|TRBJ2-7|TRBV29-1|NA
CSGRDSAHEQYF
TGCAGCGGGCGGGACAGCGCTCACGAGCAGTACTTC
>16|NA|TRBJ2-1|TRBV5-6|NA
CASSLIRPGIYNEQFF
TGTGCCAGCAGCTTAATCCGGCCAGGCATCTACAATGAGCAGTTCTTC
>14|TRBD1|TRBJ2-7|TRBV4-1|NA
CASRKTGSSYEQYF
TGCGCCAGCCGTAAGACAGGGAGCTCCTACGAGCAGTACTTC
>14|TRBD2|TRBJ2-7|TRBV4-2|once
CASSQGAGGYEQYF
TGTGCCAGCAGCCAAGGGGCGGGAGGCTACGAGCAGTACTTC
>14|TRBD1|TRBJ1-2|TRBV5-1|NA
CASSLDTGGNGYTF
TGCGCCAGCAGCTTGGACACAGGGGGAAATGGCTACACCTTC
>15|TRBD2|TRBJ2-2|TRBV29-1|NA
CSVEGAGGITGELFF
TGCAGCGTTGAAGGGGCGGGAGGGATCACCGGGGAGCTGTTTTTT
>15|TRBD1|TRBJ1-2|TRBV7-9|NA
CASSTGTGASYGYTF
TGTGCCAGCAGCACCGGGACAGGGGCTTCGTATGGCTACACCTTC
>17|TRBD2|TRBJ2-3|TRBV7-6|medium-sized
CASSLTGLAGVTDTQYF
TGTGCCAGCAGCTTAACCGGACTAGCGGGAGTTACAGATACGCAGTATTTT
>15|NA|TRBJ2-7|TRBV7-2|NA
CASSLTGRLSYEQYF
TGTGCCAGCAGCTTAACGGGGAGGCTCTCCTACGAGCAGTACTTC
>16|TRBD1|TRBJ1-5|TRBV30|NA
CAWASGTGVSNQPQHF
TGTGCCTGGGCGTCCGGGACAGGGGTTAGCAATCAGCCCCAGCATTTT
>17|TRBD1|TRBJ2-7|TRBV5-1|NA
CASSLGNQGALAREQYF
TGCGCCAGCAGCTTGGGGAATCAGGGGGCGCTGGCCCGCGAGCAGTACTTC
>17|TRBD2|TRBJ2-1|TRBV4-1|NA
CASSPDPLAGDLGEQFF
TGCGCCAGCAGCCCCGACCCTCTAGCGGGAGATTTAGGAGAGCAGTTCTTC
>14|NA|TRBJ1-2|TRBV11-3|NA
CASSQTQGSYGYTF
TGTGCCAGCAGCCAAACCCAGGGTTCCTATGGCTACACCTTC
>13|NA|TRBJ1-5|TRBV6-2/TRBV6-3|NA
CASSFGRNQPQHF
TGTGCCAGCAGTTTTGGCCGCAATCAGCCCCAGCATTTT
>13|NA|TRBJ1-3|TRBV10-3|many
CAIRDSSGNTIYF
TGTGCCATCAGGGACAGCTCTGGAAACACCATATATTTT